The clone carrying this T cell receptor (beta chain) was seen only a few times. This CDR3 has 17 residues. The ends lost 5 bases at V and 4 bases at J; junction bases unmatched: 10. Per germline, CDR1 SGHTA and CDR2 FQGTGA. The data belong to a study of T-cell reconstitution after alpha-beta-depleted transplantation in children. The authors prepared the TCRbeta library with unique molecular identifiers. TCRdb reprocessed the PCR reads via MiXCR and lists one record per CDR3 protein. The profile shows 80,000 or so distinct CDR3 sequences, about 14% of them singletons. The chain carries TRBV7-3 and TRBJ2-2, with 10 positions matching TRBD1. The receptor comes from a male patient under 10 years old who had a stem cell transplant for acute lymphoblastic leukemia, so the T cells may come from the graft donor. Sequenced material: PBMCs, mostly from graft donor cells, taken 180 days after TCRalphabeta/CD19-depleted stem cell transplant. The CDR3 loop is CASSPRDRGLTTGELFF. The DNA for the CDR3 is TGTGCCAGCAGCCCTCGTGACAGGGGGCTAACCACCGGGGAGCTGTTTTTT.